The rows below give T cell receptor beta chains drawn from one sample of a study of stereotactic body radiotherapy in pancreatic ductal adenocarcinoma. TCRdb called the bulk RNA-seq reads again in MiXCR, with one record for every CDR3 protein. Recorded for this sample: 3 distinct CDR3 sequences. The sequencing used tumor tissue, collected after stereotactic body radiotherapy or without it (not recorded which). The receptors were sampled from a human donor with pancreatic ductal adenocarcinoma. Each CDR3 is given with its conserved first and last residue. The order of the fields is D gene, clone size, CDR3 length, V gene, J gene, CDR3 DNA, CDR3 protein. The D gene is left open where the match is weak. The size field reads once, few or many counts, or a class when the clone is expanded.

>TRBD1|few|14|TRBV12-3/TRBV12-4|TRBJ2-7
TGTGCCAGCAGCCCGGACAGGGGGAGGTACGAGCAGTACTTC
CASSPDRGRYEQYF